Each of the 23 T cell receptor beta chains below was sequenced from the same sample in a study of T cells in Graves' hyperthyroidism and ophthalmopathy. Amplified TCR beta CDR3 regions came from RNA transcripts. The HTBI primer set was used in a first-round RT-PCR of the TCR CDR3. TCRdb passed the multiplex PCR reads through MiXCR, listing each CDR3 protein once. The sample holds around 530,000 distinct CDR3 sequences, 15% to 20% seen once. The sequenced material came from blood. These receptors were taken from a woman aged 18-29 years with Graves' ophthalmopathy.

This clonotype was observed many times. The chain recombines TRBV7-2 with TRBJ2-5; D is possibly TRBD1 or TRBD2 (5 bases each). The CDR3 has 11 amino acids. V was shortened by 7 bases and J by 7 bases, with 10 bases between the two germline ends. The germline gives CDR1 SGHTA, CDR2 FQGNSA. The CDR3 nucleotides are TGTGCCAGCACCATGAGGGGGACCCAGTACTTC. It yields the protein CASTMRGTQYF.

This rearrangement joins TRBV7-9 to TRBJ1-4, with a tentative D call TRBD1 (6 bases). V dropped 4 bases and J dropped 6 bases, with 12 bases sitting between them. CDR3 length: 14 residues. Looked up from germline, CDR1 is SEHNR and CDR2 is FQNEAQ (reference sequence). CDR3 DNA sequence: TGTGCCAGCAGCTACACAGGGCCCGATGAAAAACTGTTTTTT. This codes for CASSYTGPDEKLFF.

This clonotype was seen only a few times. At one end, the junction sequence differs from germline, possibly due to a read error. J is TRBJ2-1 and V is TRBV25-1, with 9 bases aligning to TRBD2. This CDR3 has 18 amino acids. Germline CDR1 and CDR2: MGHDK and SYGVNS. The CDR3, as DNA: TGTGCCCGCAGTGCGACCAGCGGGAGGCCAAGCTCCTACAATGAGCAGTTCTTC. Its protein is CARSATSGRPSSYNEQFF.

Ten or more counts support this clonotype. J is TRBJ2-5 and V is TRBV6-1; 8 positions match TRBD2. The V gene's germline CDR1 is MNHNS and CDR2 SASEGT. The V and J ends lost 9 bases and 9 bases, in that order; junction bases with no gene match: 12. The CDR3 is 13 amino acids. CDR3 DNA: TGTGCCAGTTCACGGGATTTCGGGGGGGCCCAGTACTTC. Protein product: CASSRDFGGAQYF.

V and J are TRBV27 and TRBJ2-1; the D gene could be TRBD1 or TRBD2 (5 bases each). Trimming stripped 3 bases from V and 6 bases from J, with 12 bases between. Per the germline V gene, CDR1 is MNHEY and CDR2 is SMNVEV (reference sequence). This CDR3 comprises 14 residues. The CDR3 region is CASSFTQDCNEQFF. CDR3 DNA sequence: TGTGCCAGCAGTTTCACACAGGACTGCAATGAGCAGTTCTTC.

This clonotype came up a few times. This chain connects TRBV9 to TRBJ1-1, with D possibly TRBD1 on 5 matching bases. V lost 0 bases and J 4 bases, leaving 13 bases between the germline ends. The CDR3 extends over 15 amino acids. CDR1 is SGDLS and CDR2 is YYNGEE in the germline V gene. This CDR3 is CASSVDGRVATEAFF. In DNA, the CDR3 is TGTGCCAGCAGCGTAGACGGCAGGGTGGCCACTGAAGCTTTCTTT.

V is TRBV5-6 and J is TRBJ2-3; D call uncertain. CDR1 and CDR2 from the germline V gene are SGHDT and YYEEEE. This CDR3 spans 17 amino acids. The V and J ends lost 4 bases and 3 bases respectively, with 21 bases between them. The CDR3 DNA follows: TGTGCCAGCAGCACCCCTCGAGTAGGATATCCAACAGATACGCAGTATTTT. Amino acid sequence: CASSTPRVGYPTDTQYF.

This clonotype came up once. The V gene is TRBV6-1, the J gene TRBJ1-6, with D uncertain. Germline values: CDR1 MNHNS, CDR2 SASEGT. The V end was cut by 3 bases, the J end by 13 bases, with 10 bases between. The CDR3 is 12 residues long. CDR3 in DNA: TGTGCCAGCAGTGATGACTTTCGGCCCCTCCACTTT. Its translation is CASSDDFRPLHF.

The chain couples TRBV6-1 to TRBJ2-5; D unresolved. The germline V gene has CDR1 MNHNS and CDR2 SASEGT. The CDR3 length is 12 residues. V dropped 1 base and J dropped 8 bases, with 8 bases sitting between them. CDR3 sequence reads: CASSEVSATQYF. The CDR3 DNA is TGTGCCAGCAGTGAAGTTAGTGCTACCCAGTACTTC.

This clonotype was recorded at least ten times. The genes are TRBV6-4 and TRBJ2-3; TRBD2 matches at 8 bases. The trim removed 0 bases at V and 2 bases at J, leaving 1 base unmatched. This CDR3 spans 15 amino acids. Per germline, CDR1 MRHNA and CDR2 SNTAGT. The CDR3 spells CASSDSAGATDTQYF. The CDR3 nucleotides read TGTGCCAGCAGTGACTCAGCGGGGGCCACAGATACGCAGTATTTT.

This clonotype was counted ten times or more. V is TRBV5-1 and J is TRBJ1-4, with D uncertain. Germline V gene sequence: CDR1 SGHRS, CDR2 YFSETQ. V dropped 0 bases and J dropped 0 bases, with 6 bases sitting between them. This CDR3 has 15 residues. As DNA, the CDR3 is TGCGCCAGCAGCTTGGCCGGTGCAACTAATGAAAAACTGTTTTTT. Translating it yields CASSLAGATNEKLFF.

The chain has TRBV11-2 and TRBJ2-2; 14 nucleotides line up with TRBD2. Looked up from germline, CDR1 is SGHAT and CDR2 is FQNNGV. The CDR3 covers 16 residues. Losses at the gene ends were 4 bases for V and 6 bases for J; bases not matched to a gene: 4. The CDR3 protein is CASSSGLAGGAGELFF. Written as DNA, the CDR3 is TGTGCCAGCAGCTCAGGACTAGCGGGGGGAGCCGGGGAGCTGTTTTTT.

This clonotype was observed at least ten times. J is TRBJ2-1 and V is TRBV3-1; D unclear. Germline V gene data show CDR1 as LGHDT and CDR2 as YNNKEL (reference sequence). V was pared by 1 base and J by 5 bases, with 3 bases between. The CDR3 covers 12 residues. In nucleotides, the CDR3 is TGTGCCAGCAGCCAAGCGAACAATGAGCAGTTCTTC. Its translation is CASSQANNEQFF.

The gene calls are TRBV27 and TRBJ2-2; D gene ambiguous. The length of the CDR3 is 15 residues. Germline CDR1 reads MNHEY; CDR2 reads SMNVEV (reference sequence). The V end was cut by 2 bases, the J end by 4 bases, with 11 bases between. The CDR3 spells CASSLRPDLTGELFF. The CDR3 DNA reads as TGTGCCAGCAGTTTACGACCTGATCTCACCGGGGAGCTGTTTTTT.

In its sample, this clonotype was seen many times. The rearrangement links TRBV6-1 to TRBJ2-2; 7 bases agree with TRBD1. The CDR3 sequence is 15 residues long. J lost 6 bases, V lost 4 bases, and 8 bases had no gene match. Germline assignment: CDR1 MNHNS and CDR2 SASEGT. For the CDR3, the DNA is TGTGCCAGCAGTGCCGGGACAGTACGGGCCGGGGAGCTGTTTTTT. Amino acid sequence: CASSAGTVRAGELFF.

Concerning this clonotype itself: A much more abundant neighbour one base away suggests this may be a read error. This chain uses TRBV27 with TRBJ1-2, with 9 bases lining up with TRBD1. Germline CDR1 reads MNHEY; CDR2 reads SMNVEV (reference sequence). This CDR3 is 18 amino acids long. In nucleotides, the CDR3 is TGTGCCAGCAGTTACTTGCGGGACAGGGAGAGGGTTGACTATGGCTGCACCTTC. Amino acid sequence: CASSYLRDRERVDYGCTF.

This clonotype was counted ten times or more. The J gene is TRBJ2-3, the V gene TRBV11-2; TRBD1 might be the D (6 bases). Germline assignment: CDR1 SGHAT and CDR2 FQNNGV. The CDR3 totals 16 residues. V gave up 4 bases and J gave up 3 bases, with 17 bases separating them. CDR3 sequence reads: CASSSIGQSRTDTQYF. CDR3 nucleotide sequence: TGTGCCAGCAGCTCCATCGGACAGTCCAGAACAGATACGCAGTATTTT.

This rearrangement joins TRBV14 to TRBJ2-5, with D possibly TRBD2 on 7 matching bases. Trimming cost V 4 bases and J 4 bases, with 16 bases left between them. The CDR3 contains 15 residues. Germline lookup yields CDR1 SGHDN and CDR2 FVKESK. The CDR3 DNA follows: TGTGCCAGCAGCCCCTTTAAGGGGGGGGGAGAGACCCAGTACTTC. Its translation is CASSPFKGGGETQYF.

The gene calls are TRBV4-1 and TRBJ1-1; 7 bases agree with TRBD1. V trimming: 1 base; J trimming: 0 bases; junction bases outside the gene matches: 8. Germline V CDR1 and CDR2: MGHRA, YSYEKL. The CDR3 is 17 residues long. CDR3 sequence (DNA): TGCGCCAGCAGCCAAGTTTATCTGGACAGGATGAACACTGAAGCTTTCTTT. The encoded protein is CASSQVYLDRMNTEAFF.

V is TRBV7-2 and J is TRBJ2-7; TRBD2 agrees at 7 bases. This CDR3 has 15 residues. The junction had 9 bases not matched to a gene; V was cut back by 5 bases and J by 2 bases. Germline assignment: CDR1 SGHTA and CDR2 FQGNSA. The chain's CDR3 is CASSLTSANTYEQYF. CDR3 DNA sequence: TGTGCCAGCAGCCTCACTAGCGCGAATACCTACGAGCAGTACTTC.

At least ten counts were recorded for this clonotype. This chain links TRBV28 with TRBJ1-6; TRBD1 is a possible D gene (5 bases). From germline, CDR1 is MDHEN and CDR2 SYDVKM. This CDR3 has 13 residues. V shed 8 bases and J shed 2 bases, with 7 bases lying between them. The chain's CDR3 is CASQDTYNSPLHF. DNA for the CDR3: TGTGCCAGCCAGGACACCTATAATTCACCCCTCCACTTT.

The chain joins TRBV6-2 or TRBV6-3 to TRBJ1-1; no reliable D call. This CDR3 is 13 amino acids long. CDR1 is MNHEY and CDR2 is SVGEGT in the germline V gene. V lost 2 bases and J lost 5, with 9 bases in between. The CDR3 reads CASSYTVGTEAFF. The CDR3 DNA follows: TGTGCCAGCAGTTACACGGTAGGGACTGAAGCTTTCTTT.

The CDR3 sequence: CASSPLYSGGAYNEQFF. The CDR3 DNA is TGTGCCAGCAGTCCCCTTTATAGCGGGGGCGCCTACAATGAGCAGTTCTTC. The chain carries TRBV28 and TRBJ2-1; 9 bases are a match to TRBD2. V shed 5 bases, J shed 2 bases, and the junction held 10 bases outside the gene matches. The CDR3 loop spans 17 amino acids. Germline lookup yields CDR1 MDHEN and CDR2 SYDVKM.